What follows are 31 T cell receptor beta chains derived from one specimen sequenced in a study of CD4 T cells in relation to SARS-CoV-2 and coronaviruses. Unexposed donor CD4+ T cells date from about 2011-2018, before the COVID-19 pandemic. After roughly ten days of culture, CD4+ T cells were isolated. Repertoires were generated with immunoSEQ multiplex PCR, while TCRdb's copy carries only in-frame clones and drops some. This table has some 26,000 clones, 74% appearing once. The antigens of these receptors remain unknown. The sample taken for sequencing was CD4+ T cells from PBMCs, cultured in vitro. The receptor source for this set is a human donor in good health.

The rearrangement uses TRBV5-1 and TRBJ2-3; unclear D gene. The V gene lost 0 bases and the J gene lost 3 bases, with 5 bases spanning the gap. The CDR3 has 13 amino acids. Germline V CDR1 and CDR2: SGHRS, YFSETQ. CDR3 in DNA: TGCGCCAGCAGCTTGGGACCAACAGATACGCAGTATTTT. Translating it yields CASSLGPTDTQYF.

This chain uses TRBV20-1 with TRBJ2-4; 7 bases line up with TRBD2. Germline loops: CDR1 DFQATT, CDR2 SNEGSKA (reference sequence). The CDR3 contains 14 residues. The trim removed 3 bases at V and 8 bases at J, leaving 10 bases unmatched. CDR3 in DNA: TGCAGTGCTAGTAGTGTGGTGGGGGGGGACATTCAGTACTTC. This encodes CSASSVVGGDIQYF.

This clone was detected once. V gene TRBV3-1 (or the pseudogene TRBV3-2) combines with J gene TRBJ2-7; D is ambiguous. Germline assignment: CDR1 LGHDT and CDR2 YNNKEL (reference sequence). This CDR3 region has 12 residues. The V gene lost 7 bases and the J gene lost 4 bases, with 11 bases spanning the gap. The CDR3 region is CASTPARYEQYF. The CDR3 DNA sequence: TGTGCCAGCACCCCCGCGAGGTACGAGCAGTACTTC.

This chain connects TRBV7-8 to TRBJ2-2; TRBD2 matches 9 bases. Germline assignment: CDR1 SGHVS and CDR2 FQNEAQ. The V gene end was trimmed by 1 base and the J gene end by 4 bases; junction bases not matched to a gene: 4. This CDR3 contains 16 residues. CDR3 protein: CASSLVRGGATGELFF. Here the CDR3 DNA reads TGTGCCAGCAGCTTAGTTCGCGGGGGGGCCACCGGGGAGCTGTTTTTT.

J is TRBJ2-7 and V is TRBV5-4, with 9 bases lining up with TRBD2. J lost 0 bases, V lost 4 bases, and 8 bases had no gene match. Per germline, CDR1 SGHNT and CDR2 YYREEE (reference sequence). This CDR3 contains 16 residues. This chain's CDR3 is CASSPGASGVSYEQYF. DNA for the CDR3: TGTGCCAGCAGCCCGGGCGCTAGCGGGGTCTCCTACGAGCAGTACTTC.

CDR3 region: CASSLQGGARKYF. CDR3 nucleotides: TGTGCCAGCAGCTTACAGGGAGGGGCGAGGAAGTATTTT. J is TRBJ2-3 and V is TRBV13; TRBD2 matches 7 bases. This CDR3 is built from 13 residues. Germline V gives CDR1 PRHDT, CDR2 FYEKMQ (reference sequence). J gave up 13 bases and V 2 bases, and 9 bases lay outside the gene matches.

This clone came up a few times. V gene TRBV5-6 combines with J gene TRBJ2-7; D possibly uses TRBD1 or TRBD2 (5 bases each). The CDR3 length is 14 residues. Germline values: CDR1 SGHDT, CDR2 YYEEEE. The V end was cut by 2 bases, the J end by 0 bases, with 9 bases between. CDR3 sequence: CASSFGASSYEQYF. The DNA for the CDR3 is TGTGCCAGCAGCTTCGGGGCTAGCTCCTACGAGCAGTACTTC.

V usage is TRBV18 and J usage is TRBJ1-2, with TRBD1 identical over 9 bases. V shed 3 bases, J shed 8 bases, and the junction held 10 bases outside the gene matches. The V gene's germline CDR1 is KGHSH and CDR2 LQKENI. The CDR3 runs to 15 residues. The CDR3 DNA follows: TGTGCCAGCTCACCCCCGGGACAGGGTATTTCGGGCTACACCTTC. Translating gives CASSPPGQGISGYTF.

The chain employs TRBV7-9 and TRBJ2-2; D is possibly TRBD1 (5 bases). Germline loops: CDR1 SEHNR, CDR2 FQNEAQ (reference sequence). Trimming left V 2 bases short and J 1 base short, with 5 bases between. This CDR3 has 14 residues. CDR3 residues: CASSLTGNTGELFF. CDR3 bases: TGTGCCAGCAGCTTAACAGGGAACACCGGGGAGCTGTTTTTT.

Worth noting for this clone: At one of its ends the junction is not consistent with the germline gene, which may arise from a read error. The gene calls are TRBV7-7 and TRBJ2-2; D is unresolved. The germline V gene has CDR1 SSHAT and CDR2 FNYEAQ (reference sequence). The CDR3 has 14 amino acids. This CDR3 reads CASSLSTAGGELFF. The CDR3 coding sequence is TGTGCTAGCAGCTTATCGACTGCAGGCGGGGAGCTGTTTTTT.

The chain is built from TRBV12-3 or TRBV12-4 and TRBJ2-3; unclear D gene. This CDR3 has 12 amino acids. V lost 5 bases and J lost 2, with 5 bases in between. CDR3 bases: TGTGCCAGCAGTCCCGCCACAGATACGCAGTATTTT. Translation: CASSPATDTQYF.

V and J are TRBV7-9 and TRBJ2-7; 7 bases are shared with TRBD2. V lost 5 bases to trimming and J lost 0 bases; unmatched junction nucleotides: 7. The length of the CDR3 is 15 residues. The germline CDR1 and CDR2 sequences are SEHNR and FQNEAQ (reference sequence). CDR3 in amino acids: CASSTGLPGSYEQYF. In DNA form, the CDR3 reads TGTGCCAGCAGCACGGGACTACCGGGCTCCTACGAGCAGTACTTC.

This clone is a singleton in its sample. This CDR3 is CASRGGQISTDTQYF. DNA for the CDR3: TGTGCCAGCAGGGGGGGACAGATTAGCACAGATACGCAGTATTTT. The gene calls are TRBV2 and TRBJ2-3, with D perhaps TRBD1 (7 bases). The germline V gene encodes CDR1 SNHLY and CDR2 FYNNEI. CDR3 size: 15 residues. V lost 6 bases and J 0 bases, leaving 13 bases between the germline ends. Drawing the rest from reference TRBV2 and TRBJ2-3, the complete variable domain is EPEVTQTPSHQVTQMGQEVILRCVPISNHLYFYWYRQILGQKVEFLVSFYNNEISEKSEIFDDQFSVERPDGSNFTLKIRSTKLEDSAMYFCASRGGQISTDTQYFGPGTRLTVL.

V and J are TRBV19 and TRBJ2-1; 8 bases match TRBD1. V shed 7 bases, J shed 8 bases, and the junction held 13 bases outside the gene matches. This CDR3 has 15 residues. Germline values: CDR1 LNHDA, CDR2 SQIVND (reference sequence). CDR3 loop: CASTYSGQGIYEQFF. The CDR3 DNA follows: TGTGCCAGTACCTACAGCGGACAGGGTATCTATGAGCAGTTCTTC.

This rearrangement joins TRBV5-5 to TRBJ2-7; 7 bases align to TRBD2. CDR3 length equals 16 residues. V shed 1 base, J shed 7 bases, and the junction held 14 bases outside the gene matches. In germline, CDR1 is SGHKS, CDR2 YYEKEE (reference sequence). The CDR3 DNA reads as TGTGCCAGCAGCTTGACCTACCGGGGGGAGACGGGGGAGCAGTACTTC. This sequence encodes CASSLTYRGETGEQYF.

This chain connects TRBV12-3 or TRBV12-4 to TRBJ1-1; D call uncertain. The CDR3 extends over 12 amino acids. The V and J ends lost 6 bases and 0 bases respectively, with 5 bases between them. This CDR3 reads CASSQMNTEAFF. The CDR3 nucleotides are TGTGCCAGCAGCCAGATGAACACTGAAGCTTTCTTT.

The rearrangement uses TRBV2 and TRBJ2-7; TRBD1 might be the D (6 bases). Germline V gene sequence: CDR1 SNHLY, CDR2 FYNNEI. Trimming cost V 5 bases and J 3 bases, with 17 bases left between them. The CDR3 has 15 amino acids. The CDR3 DNA follows: TGTGCCAGCAGTTCGGGACACAGACTATTCTACGAGCAGTACTTC. It encodes CASSSGHRLFYEQYF.

The chain carries TRBV10-2 and TRBJ2-4; 9 bases align to TRBD1. The germline gives CDR1 WSHSY, CDR2 SAAADI. The junction had 7 bases not matched to a gene; V was cut back by 3 bases and J by 7 bases. This CDR3 contains 15 residues. In DNA form, the CDR3 reads TGCGCCAGCAGTGACTTAACAGGGGGCAACAACATTCAGTACTTC. Residues: CASSDLTGGNNIQYF.

The chain has TRBV13 and TRBJ1-2; D is undetermined. The CDR3 has 14 amino acids. The V gene's germline CDR1 is PRHDT and CDR2 FYEKMQ (reference sequence). The V and J ends lost 5 bases and 7 bases respectively, with 17 bases between them. The CDR3 here is CASSTRRIGRGYTF. The CDR3 DNA follows: TGTGCCAGCAGCACCCGTCGAATTGGGCGTGGCTACACCTTC. Full variable domain (remainder filled in from reference TRBV13 and TRBJ1-2): AAGVIQSPRHLIKEKRETATLKCYPIPRHDTVYWYQQGPGQDPQFLISFYEKMQSDKGSIPDRFSAQQFSDYHSELNMSSLELGDSALYFCASSTRRIGRGYTFGSGTRLTVV.

This clone was detected once. The J gene is TRBJ2-2, the V gene TRBV19; 9 bases map to TRBD1. CDR3 length equals 16 residues. Germline CDR1 is LNHDA and CDR2 is SQIVND (reference sequence). Germline trimming cut 5 bases from V and 6 bases from J; bases unmatched to any gene: 10. CDR3 nucleotide sequence: TGTGCCAGTAGTGCTGGGGGACAGGGCTGGGCCGGGGAGCTGTTTTTT. Protein product: CASSAGGQGWAGELFF.

The rearrangement joins TRBV10-2 to TRBJ2-7; 8 bases align to TRBD1. This CDR3 is built from 12 residues. Germline V gene data show CDR1 as WSHSY and CDR2 as SAAADI. V shed 8 bases and J 3 bases; nucleotides not matched to a gene: 3. The CDR3 region has the DNA TGCGCCAGCGGACAGGGTTTCTACGAGCAGTACTTC. Its translation: CASGQGFYEQYF.

The V gene is TRBV7-2, the J gene TRBJ2-7; D gene unclear. The V gene lost 0 bases and the J gene lost 4 bases, with 10 bases spanning the gap. The germline V gene encodes CDR1 SGHTA and CDR2 FQGNSA. This CDR3 comprises 14 residues. CDR3: CASSLATEPYEQYF. The CDR3 bases are TGTGCCAGCAGCTTAGCGACGGAACCTTACGAGCAGTACTTC.

The chain couples TRBV7-9 to TRBJ2-1; TRBD2 matches at 10 bases. Looked up from germline, CDR1 is SEHNR and CDR2 is FQNEAQ (reference sequence). The CDR3 has 17 amino acids. V lost 1 base and J lost 5; bases outside the gene matches: 8. The CDR3 nucleotides read TGTGCCAGCAGCTTAGGCGGTACGGGACTAGCGAACAATGAGCAGTTCTTC. This codes for CASSLGGTGLANNEQFF.

This chain links TRBV18 with TRBJ2-3, with TRBD1 matching over 9 bases. The CDR3 has 14 residues. CDR1 and CDR2 (germline): KGHSH, LQKENI. With 6 bases clipped from V and 6 bases from J, the junction kept 7 bases outside the gene matches. For the CDR3, the DNA is TGTGCCAGCTCCGCGGGACAGGGTGTGGATACGCAGTATTTT. Its translation: CASSAGQGVDTQYF.

The genes are TRBV5-1 and TRBJ2-7, with no clear D. CDR3 size: 14 residues. Germline CDR1 reads SGHRS; CDR2 reads YFSETQ. With 3 bases removed from V and 1 base from J, the gap between germline ends came to 11 bases. The CDR3 DNA reads TGCGCCAGCAGCTGGGGTCGTGGGTCCTACGAGCAGTACTTC. Translation: CASSWGRGSYEQYF.

J is TRBJ2-6 and V is TRBV10-3, with D hard to call. The CDR3 has 14 residues. The germline V gene has CDR1 ENHRY and CDR2 SYGVKD. Trimming stripped 6 bases from V and 4 bases from J, with 10 bases between. Here the CDR3 DNA reads TGTGCCATCAGAGCAGCCCTCGGGGCCAACGTCCTGACTTTC. This translates into CAIRAALGANVLTF.

The V and J genes are TRBV30 and TRBJ1-3; D is unclear. The germline gives CDR1 GTSNPN, CDR2 SVGIG (reference sequence). The CDR3 consists of 13 residues. Trimming shortened V by 5 bases and J by 6 bases, and 14 bases separated the two germline ends. CDR3 sequence (DNA): TGTGCCTGGGACGGATCAGTTTTAAACACCATATATTTT. It translates to CAWDGSVLNTIYF.

The count of this clone is one. This chain joins TRBV7-2 and TRBJ1-3; D is unresolved. Looked up from germline, CDR1 is SGHTA and CDR2 is FQGNSA. This CDR3 contains 14 residues. With 2 bases removed from V and 0 bases from J, the gap between germline ends came to 5 bases. CDR3 sequence: CASSLQVSGNTIYF. CDR3 nucleotide sequence: TGTGCCAGCAGCTTACAGGTCTCTGGAAACACCATATATTTT. Full variable domain (rest looked up from reference TRBV7-2 and TRBJ1-3): GAGVSQSPSNKVTEKGKDVELRCDPISGHTALYWYRQSLGQGLEFLIYFQGNSAPDKSGLPSDRFSAERTGGSVSTLTIQRTQQEDSAVYLCASSLQVSGNTIYFGEGSWLTVV.

This chain connects TRBV11-3 to TRBJ2-3, with no clear D. V was cut by 1 base and J by 2 bases, with 7 bases left in between. The CDR3 contains 14 residues. The V gene's germline CDR1 is SGHNT and CDR2 YENEEA. The CDR3 coding sequence is TGTGCCAGCAGCTTAGGAGGCTACACAGATACGCAGTATTTT. This gives the protein CASSLGGYTDTQYF.

V and J are TRBV4-3 and TRBJ2-3; 9 bases agree with TRBD1. Germline assignment: CDR1 LGHNA and CDR2 YSLEER. V was pared by 2 bases and J by 2 bases, with 8 bases of the junction left unmatched. The CDR3 loop spans 17 amino acids. As DNA, the CDR3 is TGCGCCAGCAGCCAACGCCTCGGGACAGGGCCCACAGATACGCAGTATTTT. Its protein is CASSQRLGTGPTDTQYF.

A single count supports this clone. The J gene is TRBJ2-2, the V gene TRBV4-3; perhaps TRBD2 as D (6 bases). Germline lookup yields CDR1 LGHNA and CDR2 YSLEER. Deletions cut 0 bases from V and 2 bases from J, with 16 bases between. The CDR3 covers 18 residues. The CDR3 DNA is TGCGCCAGCAGCCAAGATCTGTCGGGCGGGGACAACACCGGGGAGCTGTTTTTT. This sequence encodes CASSQDLSGGDNTGELFF.